Listed here is a single TCR beta chain. Its antigen has not been determined. The record has no base qualities; no much larger clone is one base away. The collaborating institutions used their own protocols to collect whole blood in K2EDTA tubes. For TCRbeta analysis, collaborators shipped samples in one of three forms: frozen whole blood, isolated PBMCs, or DNA extracted from either of those sample types. The data were obtained in a study of blood T cell repertoires in COVID-19 (dated by TCRdb to 2020 to 2022). For the study in its entirety: Samples from collaborators originated in the United States, Italy and Spain and spanned both the acute and convalescent phases of COVID-19. The prospective study material was composed of cDNA or gDNA derived from T cells, B-cell-depleted T cells, or PBMCs. Subjects who had been exposed to COVID-19, were actively infected with it, or had recovered from it provided the deeply sampled blood TCRbeta repertoires that made up the dataset. The repertoires were released in a freely available public database intended as a resource for research on the immune response to SARS-CoV-2. The samples were drawn from the first 160 participants of the ongoing ImmuneRACE study and from under 1,500 subjects provided by 6 global collaborators. Sample metadata almost always included a de-identified subject ID, COVID-19 status, age in years and sex. HLA class I and class II types, where available, came from metadata supplied by the sample provider rather than from assay-based typing. Overall results and qualifications from the work: Clinical and demographic metadata were provided uncurated, with the amount varying by source and participant.

The immunoSEQ Assay, a bias-controlled multiplex PCR, was used to amplify TCRbeta CDR3 regions from genomic DNA. From the authors' description of their analysis: The number of nucleated cells in each sample was estimated by amplification of reference gene primers within the assay. To quantify the absolute abundance of each unique TCRbeta CDR3 rearrangement, sequence reads were collapsed and filtered. For each sample, productive Simpson clonality was calculated as the square root of Simpson's diversity index over productive rearrangements. The immuneACCESS repertoire file appears here via TCRdb, limited to in-frame rearrangements. These files lack a portion of the clones; in checked studies, under half of the deficit traces to unresolved V genes, and the cause of the others is not known. V and J calls and clone size come straight from that table; D and trimming were deduced from the DNA. This sample holds 250,000 to 300,000 clones; about 82% were observed only once. The ten largest clonotypes hold 4% to 6% of the sample.

The germline V gene gives CDR1 as MNHEY and CDR2 as SVGAGI. V sheds 5 bases and J sheds 4 bases, leaving 12 bases between their ends. The CDR3 runs 13 amino acids, cysteine and phenylalanine included. The CDR3 DNA has 39 bases and is translated from base 1. The source material was peripheral blood. Recombination connected TRBV6-5 to TRBJ2-7; TRBD2 could be the D gene, as 6 bases match. This sequence originates from a middle-aged man with active or convalescent COVID-19. The CDR3 corresponds to CASSTLAVYEQYF. Read as DNA, the sequence is TGTGCCAGCAGTACCTTAGCGGTTTACGAGCAGTACTTC.